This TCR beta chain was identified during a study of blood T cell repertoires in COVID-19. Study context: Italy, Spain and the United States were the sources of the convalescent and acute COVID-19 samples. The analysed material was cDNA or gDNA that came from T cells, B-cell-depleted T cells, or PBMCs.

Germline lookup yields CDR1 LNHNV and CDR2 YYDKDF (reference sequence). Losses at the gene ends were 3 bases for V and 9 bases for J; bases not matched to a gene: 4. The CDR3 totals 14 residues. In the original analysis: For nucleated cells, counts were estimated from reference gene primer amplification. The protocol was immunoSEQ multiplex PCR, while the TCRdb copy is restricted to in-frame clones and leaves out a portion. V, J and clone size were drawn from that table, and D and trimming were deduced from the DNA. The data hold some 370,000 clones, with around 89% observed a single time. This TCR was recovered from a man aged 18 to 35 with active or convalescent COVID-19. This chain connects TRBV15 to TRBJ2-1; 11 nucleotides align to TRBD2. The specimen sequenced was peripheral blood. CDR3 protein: CATSSSGRAREQFF. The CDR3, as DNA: TGTGCCACCAGCAGTAGCGGGAGGGCCCGTGAGCAGTTCTTC. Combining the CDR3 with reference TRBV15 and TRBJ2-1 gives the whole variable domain DAMVIQNPRYQVTQFGKPVTLSCSQTLNHNVMYWYQQKSSQAPKLLFHYYDKDFNNEADTPDNFQSRRPNTSFCFLDIRSPGLGDTAMYLCATSSSGRAREQFFGPGTRLTVL.